One T cell receptor beta chain is described in this entry. This clone was seen just once. Its antigen is currently not known. No much larger clone is present one base from it, and per-base qualities are unavailable. This CDR3 is also generated by other DNA sequences in the sample. The data belong to a study of Ad26.COV2.S vaccination and SARS-CoV-2 variants (dated by TCRdb to the early 2020s). Broadly, across the study: Donors in the vaccine arm were drawn from COV1001, a phase I-IIa trial of Ad26.COV2.S in healthy adults that was multicentre, randomized, double-blind and placebo-controlled. Ad26.COV2.S was given intramuscularly at 5x10^10 or 1x10^11 viral particles, as a single shot or as two shots 56 days apart. Sequencing of the TCRbeta repertoire served to evaluate the specificity and breadth of SARS-CoV-2-reactive T cell receptors following Ad26.COV2.S vaccination. A total of 32 samples were included in the TCR-sequenced set, comprising some 20 Ad26.COV2.S vaccine recipients, 5 placebo recipients and 8 SARS-CoV-2 convalescent individuals. Trial participants were randomized into five groups of five, in which low-dose or high-dose Ad26.COV2.S was given once or twice, or placebo was given on both occasions. Throughout the experiments and outcome assessment, investigators stayed blinded to trial group allocation. On the study overall, not on this receptor specifically: The study was not powered to compare responses between vaccine doses or regimens. It was noted by the authors that total T cell responses may have been underestimated by the TCR breadth and depth analyses. Substantial breadth of spike-specific CD8+ and CD4+ T cell responses was reported after vaccination. Comparable non-spike TCR breadth was observed between vaccine and placebo recipients, consistent with only spike being contained in the vaccine. Higher spike-specific TCR breadth was observed in Ad26.COV2.S recipients than in placebo recipients (P = 0.0014).

The immunoSEQ Assay was the method used to sequence TCRbeta CDR3 regions. After extraction, genomic DNA underwent amplification by bias-controlled multiplex PCR, followed by high-throughput sequencing. On the authors' methods: To quantify the absolute abundance of every unique TCRbeta CDR3 region, sequences were collapsed and filtered. T cell fraction was estimated by normalizing TCRbeta template counts to usable DNA, which was measured by amplifying reference genes present in all nucleated cells. Repertoire TCRs were annotated as SARS-CoV-2-specific by exact matching of V gene, CDR3 amino acid sequence and J gene to a known reactive TCR set. The reference SARS-CoV-2 TCR set was obtained from MIRA and was filtered for enrichment in COVID-19-positive ImmuneCODE repertoires, whereby public or cross-reactive TCRs were removed. Using the MIRA antigens, annotated TCRs were further analysed by specific ORF or by position within an ORF. Breadth was defined as annotated unique rearrangements over total unique productive rearrangements; depth was the summed frequency of those rearrangements. Group comparisons of TCR breadth used two-sided Wilcoxon rank-sum tests. Drawn from immuneACCESS, this table holds only the in-frame rearrangements with V and J called that TCRdb kept. Clones are partly lost; checked studies trace under half to an unresolved V gene and leave the rest unexplained. V and J calls and clone size are as listed in that table; D and trimming were resolved from the DNA. Counted in this sample were about 350,000 clones; 88% of them appeared once. The ten largest clones add up to around 6.4% of the sample.

The sample's treatment or condition label, in plain terms: about 20 received Ad26.COV2.S at low or high dose, single or two shots; a few received placebo; per-sample allocation not given. For vaccine and placebo recipients, the sequenced repertoires came from samples collected on day 63 after the first injection. Between 29 July and 7 August 2020, Cohort 1b enrolled 20 to 30 adults aged 18-55 years at one site in Boston, USA. Ad26.COV2.S was a replication-incompetent adenovirus type 26 vector expressing a prefusion-stabilized SARS-CoV-2 spike protein from the original Wuhan strain. V is reduced by 4 bases and J by 4 bases, leaving a spacing of 5 bases between them. The CDR3 numbers 12 residues from cysteine through phenylalanine. Kept here is only the CDR3 DNA, which spans 36 bases and is read in frame from base 1. CDR1 and CDR2, looked up from the germline V gene (reference sequence), are SEHNR and FQNEAQ.

This specimen was peripheral blood, taken in a trial of Ad26.COV2.S vaccine versus placebo. This sequence uses TRBV7-9 and TRBJ1-5; the D gene is unclear. The source of this sequence is a person aged 18-65 years who received the Ad26.COV2.S COVID-19 vaccine or a placebo. The CDR3 here reads CASSSLNQPQHF. Read as DNA, the sequence is TGTGCCAGCAGCTCTCTAAATCAGCCCCAGCATTTT.